The 17 T cell receptor beta chains in this list originate from one sample, sequenced in a study of T cells in Graves' hyperthyroidism and ophthalmopathy. Amplification targeted TCR beta CDR3 regions from RNA transcripts. HTBI primers were employed in a first-round RT-PCR of the TCR CDR3. Via MiXCR, TCRdb re-called the multiplex PCR reads, giving one row per CDR3 protein. In the table there are a few hundred thousand distinct CDR3 sequences, about 15% of which are singletons. The sequenced sample was blood. Receptors originate from a woman aged 30 to 39 with Graves' hyperthyroidism that later progressed to Graves' ophthalmopathy.

This clonotype occurred many times. This chain joins TRBV28 and TRBJ2-5; possible D gene TRBD1, 6 bases. Deletions cut 4 bases from V and 4 bases from J, with 22 bases between. This CDR3 contains 17 residues. Germline V gene sequence: CDR1 MDHEN, CDR2 SYDVKM. CDR3 residues: CASSWLSTGPITETQYF. The CDR3 DNA reads TGTGCCAGCAGTTGGCTGTCGACAGGTCCCATAACAGAGACCCAGTACTTC.

As for this clonotype: This could be a read error, since a much larger clone is one nucleotide away. V and J are TRBV11-1 and TRBJ2-5; a possible D gene is TRBD1 (5 bases). Germline CDR1 is SGHAT and CDR2 is FQDESV (reference sequence). This CDR3 is 14 amino acids long. The CDR3 bases are TGTGCCGGCAGCCTACAGGACCTACAAGAGACCCAGTACTTC. Protein product: CAGSLQDLQETQYF.

This clonotype has just a few counts. The chain joins TRBV18 to TRBJ2-1, with 14 bases lining up with TRBD2. The CDR3 loop spans 15 amino acids. Germline lookup yields CDR1 KGHSH and CDR2 LQKENI. Trimming at V came to 5 bases and at J to 9 bases, leaving 6 bases not matched to a gene. In DNA, the CDR3 is TGTGCCAGCTCAATGTATGGACTAGCGGGGGGTGAGCAGTTCTTC. This sequence encodes CASSMYGLAGGEQFF.

CDR3 in DNA: TGTGCCAGCAGCCCACCCGACGGTGGAAACGCGATATATTTT. It specifies CASSPPDGGNAIYF. This chain uses TRBV11-2 with TRBJ1-3; D remains ambiguous. The CDR3 runs 14 residues. Germline V gives CDR1 SGHAT, CDR2 FQNNGV. Trimming left V 5 bases short and J 13 bases short, with 21 bases between. Filled out from reference TRBV11-2 and TRBJ1-3, the complete variable domain reads EAGVAQSPRYKIIEKRQSVAFWCNPISGHATLYWYQQILGQGPKLLIQFQNNGVVDDSQLPKDRFSAERLKGVDSTLKIQPAKLEDSAVYLCASSPPDGGNAIYFGEGSWLTVV.

This clonotype showed up many times. V and J are TRBV2 and TRBJ2-5; D tentatively fits TRBD1 or TRBD2 (5 bases each). The V end was cut by 5 bases, the J end by 4 bases, with 14 bases between. The CDR3 extends over 14 amino acids. The germline gives CDR1 SNHLY, CDR2 FYNNEI. Here the CDR3 DNA reads TGTGCCAGCAGTTTCCCCGGGACGGGAGAGACCCAGTACTTC. Amino acids: CASSFPGTGETQYF.

In this sample, this clonotype turned up many times. The chain uses TRBV12-3 or TRBV12-4 and TRBJ2-4, with 14 bases aligning to TRBD2. Trimming cost V 6 bases and J 8 bases; bases outside gene matches: 12. This CDR3 spans 17 amino acids. CDR3 DNA: TGTGCCAGCAGCGGACAGACTAGCGGGAGGGGATTGGACATTCAGTACTTC. Its translation is CASSGQTSGRGLDIQYF.

This clonotype was seen repeatedly, ten times or more. This sequence joins TRBV2 and TRBJ2-2, with TRBD1 matching 7 bases. Germline CDR1 reads SNHLY; CDR2 reads FYNNEI. J gave up 4 bases and V 6 bases, and 8 bases lay outside the gene matches. This CDR3 comprises 15 residues. The CDR3: CASSSQGRSTGELFF. In DNA, the CDR3 is TGTGCCAGCAGCTCACAGGGGAGAAGCACCGGGGAGCTGTTTTTT.

This clonotype was seen a few times. The rearrangement links TRBV19 to TRBJ1-3; D gene uncertain. The CDR3 has 15 amino acids. In germline, CDR1 is LNHDA, CDR2 SQIVND (reference sequence). V was shortened by 2 bases and J by 0 bases, with 8 bases between the two germline ends. CDR3 loop: CASSIISYSGNTIYF. CDR3 nucleotide sequence: TGTGCCAGTAGTATAATAAGCTACTCTGGAAACACCATATATTTT.

The CDR3 spells CASTPAGTMNTEAFF. In DNA form, the CDR3 reads TGTGCCAGTACCCCGGCAGGTACCATGAACACTGAAGCTTTCTTT. The chain couples TRBV19 to TRBJ1-1, with D unclear. V lost 7 bases and J lost 0, with 15 bases in between. There are 15 residues in the CDR3. Germline V CDR1 and CDR2: LNHDA, SQIVND (reference sequence).

This clonotype was observed a few times. The chain joins TRBV20-1 to TRBJ2-5; 9 nucleotides agree with TRBD2. After removal of 4 bases from V and 5 bases from J, the junction contained 17 bases not matched to a gene. The CDR3 contains 17 residues. Looked up from germline, CDR1 is DFQATT and CDR2 is SNEGSKA (reference sequence). This chain's CDR3 is CSATIAGASSSGETQYF. CDR3 nucleotides: TGCAGTGCTACAATAGCGGGAGCTTCCTCGAGCGGCGAGACCCAGTACTTC.

This clonotype occurred many times. The rearrangement joins TRBV12-3 or TRBV12-4 to TRBJ2-7; 7 bases match TRBD2. CDR3 size: 15 residues. Trimming at V came to 3 bases and at J to 5 bases, leaving 10 bases not matched to a gene. The CDR3 nucleotides are TGTGCCAGCAGTTTGAGGACTAGTAGAATCCACGAGCAGTACTTC. This gives the protein CASSLRTSRIHEQYF.

This clonotype was seen ten or more times. V and J are TRBV20-1 and TRBJ2-3, with 7 bases matching TRBD2. In germline, CDR1 is DFQATT, CDR2 SNEGSKA (reference sequence). V dropped 1 base and J dropped 3; count of bases not matched to a gene: 13. The CDR3 totals 17 residues. CDR3: CSARAVGGLAVTDTQYF. The CDR3 nucleotides read TGCAGTGCTAGAGCCGTCGGTGGGCTAGCGGTTACAGATACGCAGTATTTT.

V usage is TRBV20-1 and J usage is TRBJ2-1; D ambiguous. Germline V gene sequence: CDR1 DFQATT, CDR2 SNEGSKA (reference sequence). The V gene lost 4 bases and the J gene lost 5 bases, with 9 bases spanning the gap. There are 12 residues in the CDR3. The CDR3, as DNA: TGCAGTGCTACCCAACTTGACAATGAGCAGTTCTTC. Translated: CSATQLDNEQFF.

This clonotype occurred many times. V gene TRBV5-4 combines with J gene TRBJ2-7; D assignment may be TRBD1 or TRBD2 (5 bases each). Looked up from germline, CDR1 is SGHNT and CDR2 is YYREEE (reference sequence). V gave up 3 bases and J gave up 2 bases, with 15 bases separating them. The CDR3 spans 15 residues. The CDR3 protein is CASSSSGTPAYEQYF. Here the CDR3 DNA reads TGTGCCAGCAGCTCGTCCGGGACCCCAGCCTACGAGCAGTACTTC. The complete variable domain, with remaining parts taken from reference TRBV5-4 and TRBJ2-7, reads ETGVTQSPTHLIKTRGQQVTLRCSSQSGHNTVSWYQQALGQGPQFIFQYYREEENGRGNFPPRFSGLQFPNYSSELNVNALELDDSALYLCASSSSGTPAYEQYFGPGTRLTVT.

In its sample, this clonotype was seen many times. J is TRBJ2-7 and V is TRBV6-2 or TRBV6-3; 7 bases are shared with TRBD1. The trim removed 4 bases at V and 0 bases at J, leaving 9 bases unmatched. Germline V gives CDR1 MNHEY, CDR2 SVGEGT. This CDR3 has 16 residues. CDR3 protein: CASSSTTGRNSYEQYF. The CDR3 DNA is TGTGCCAGCAGTTCGACGACAGGGAGAAACTCCTACGAGCAGTACTTC.

This clonotype was recorded at least ten times. The V and J genes are TRBV13 and TRBJ1-1; D remains unclear. CDR3 length: 11 amino acids. Between the trimmed V and J ends, which lost 3 bases and 5 bases, there was a span of 4 bases. The germline V gene encodes CDR1 PRHDT and CDR2 FYEKMQ (reference sequence). The CDR3 reads CASSFETEAFF. CDR3 sequence (DNA): TGTGCCAGCAGCTTTGAAACTGAAGCTTTCTTT.

This clonotype was seen ten or more times. V is TRBV12-3 or TRBV12-4 and J is TRBJ2-1; 11 bases match TRBD2. This CDR3 spans 19 amino acids. The trim removed 4 bases at V and 7 bases at J, leaving 18 bases unmatched. The CDR3 region has the DNA TGTGCCAGCAGTTCCTTCCTTGGGGGTAGCGGGAGGGCCGTGAATGAGCAGTTCTTC. Protein sequence: CASSSFLGGSGRAVNEQFF.